What follows describes a single T cell receptor beta chain. CDR3 length: 14 amino acids. V lost 1 base to trimming and J lost 5 bases, with 9 bases between them. From germline, CDR1 is SGHTA and CDR2 FQGNSA. These data are taken from a study of beta chain features in type 1 diabetes. TCRB transcripts that were expressed got sequenced, as all of the isolated RNA had been reverse transcribed. The assay was immunoSEQ multiplex PCR, and TCRdb's table has in-frame clones only and misses some. In the table there are some 100,000 clones, about 40% of which are singletons. The rearrangement uses TRBV7-2 and TRBJ2-1; D is unresolved. The TCR comes from a woman under 30 in good health. Sequencing input: stem cell memory CD4+ T cells from blood. Here the CDR3 DNA reads TGTGCCAGCAGCTTAGGGCTCATAAACAATGAGCAGTTCTTC. Its translation: CASSLGLINNEQFF. Full variable domain (remainder filled in from reference TRBV7-2 and TRBJ2-1): GAGVSQSPSNKVTEKGKDVELRCDPISGHTALYWYRQSLGQGLEFLIYFQGNSAPDKSGLPSDRFSAERTGGSVSTLTIQRTQQEDSAVYLCASSLGLINNEQFFGPGTRLTVL.